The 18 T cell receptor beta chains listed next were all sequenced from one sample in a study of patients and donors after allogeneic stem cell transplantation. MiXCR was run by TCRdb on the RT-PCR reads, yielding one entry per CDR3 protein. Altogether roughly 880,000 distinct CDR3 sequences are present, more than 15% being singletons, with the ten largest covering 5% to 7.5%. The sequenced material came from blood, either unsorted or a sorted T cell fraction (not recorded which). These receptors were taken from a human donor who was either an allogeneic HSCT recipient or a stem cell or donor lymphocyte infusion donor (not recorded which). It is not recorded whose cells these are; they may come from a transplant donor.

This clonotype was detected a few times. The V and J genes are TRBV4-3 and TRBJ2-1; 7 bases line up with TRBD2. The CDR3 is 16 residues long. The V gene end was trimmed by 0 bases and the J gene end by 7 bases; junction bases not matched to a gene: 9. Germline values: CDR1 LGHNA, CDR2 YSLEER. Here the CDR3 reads CASSQEVTGGENEQFF. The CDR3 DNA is TGCGCCAGCAGCCAAGAAGTTACGGGGGGTGAGAATGAGCAGTTCTTC.

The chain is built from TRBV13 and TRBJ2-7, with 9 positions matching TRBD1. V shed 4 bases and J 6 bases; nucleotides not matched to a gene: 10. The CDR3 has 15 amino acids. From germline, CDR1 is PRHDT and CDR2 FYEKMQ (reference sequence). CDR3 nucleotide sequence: TGTGCCAGCAGCTCTAAACAGGGGGCGCGAGGCGAGCAGTACTTC. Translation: CASSSKQGARGEQYF.

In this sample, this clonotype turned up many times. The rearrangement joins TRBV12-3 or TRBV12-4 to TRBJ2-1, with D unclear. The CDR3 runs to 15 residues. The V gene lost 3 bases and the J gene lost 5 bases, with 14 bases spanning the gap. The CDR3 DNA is TGTGCCAGCAGTTTCATCCCCGTCGCAAACAATGAGCAGTTCTTC. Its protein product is CASSFIPVANNEQFF.

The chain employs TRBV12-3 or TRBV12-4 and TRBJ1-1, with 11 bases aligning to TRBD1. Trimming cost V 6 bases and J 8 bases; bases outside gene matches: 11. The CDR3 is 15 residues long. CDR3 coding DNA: TGTGCCAGCAGCTTTGGACAGGGGGCCCGCCAAGAAGCTTTCTTT. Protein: CASSFGQGARQEAFF.

The CDR3 region is CASSLTGTSGQETQYF. The CDR3 nucleotides are TGCGCCAGCAGCTTGACAGGGACTAGCGGCCAAGAGACCCAGTACTTC. The V and J genes are TRBV5-1 and TRBJ2-5; 11 bases are a match to TRBD2. Losses at the gene ends were 1 base for V and 1 base for J; bases not matched to a gene: 3. Per germline, CDR1 SGHRS and CDR2 YFSETQ. CDR3 length equals 16 residues.

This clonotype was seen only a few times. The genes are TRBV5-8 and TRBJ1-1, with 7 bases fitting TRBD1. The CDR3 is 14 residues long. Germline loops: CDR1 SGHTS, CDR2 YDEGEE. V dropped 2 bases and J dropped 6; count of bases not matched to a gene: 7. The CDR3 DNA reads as TGTGCCAGCAGCTTTGACAGGGAAGTATCTGAAGCTTTCTTT. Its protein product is CASSFDREVSEAFF.

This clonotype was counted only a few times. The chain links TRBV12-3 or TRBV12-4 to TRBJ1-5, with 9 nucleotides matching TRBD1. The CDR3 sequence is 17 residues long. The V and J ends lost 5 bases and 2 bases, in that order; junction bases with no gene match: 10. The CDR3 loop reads CASSPNPGTGRNQPQHF. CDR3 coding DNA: TGTGCCAGCAGTCCAAATCCCGGGACAGGGCGCAATCAGCCCCAGCATTTT.

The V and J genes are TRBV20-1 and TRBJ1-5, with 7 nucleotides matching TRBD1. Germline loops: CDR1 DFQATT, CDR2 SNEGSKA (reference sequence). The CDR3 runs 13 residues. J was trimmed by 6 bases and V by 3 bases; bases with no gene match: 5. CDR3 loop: CSASGTGAQPQHF. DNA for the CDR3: TGCAGTGCTAGCGGAACAGGGGCTCAGCCCCAGCATTTT.

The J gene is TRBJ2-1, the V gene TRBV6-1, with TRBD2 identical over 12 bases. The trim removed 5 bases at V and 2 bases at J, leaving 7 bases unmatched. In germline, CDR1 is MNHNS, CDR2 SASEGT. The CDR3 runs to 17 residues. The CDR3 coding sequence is TGTGCCAGCAGTAGACTAGCGGGAGTGTCTACCTACAATGAGCAGTTCTTC. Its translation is CASSRLAGVSTYNEQFF.

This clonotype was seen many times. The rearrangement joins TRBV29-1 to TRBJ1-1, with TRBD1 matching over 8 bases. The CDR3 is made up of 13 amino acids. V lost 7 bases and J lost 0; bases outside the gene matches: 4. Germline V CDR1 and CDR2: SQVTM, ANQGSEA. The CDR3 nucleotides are TGCAGCGCCTGGACAGGGATGAACACTGAAGCTTTCTTT. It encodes CSAWTGMNTEAFF.

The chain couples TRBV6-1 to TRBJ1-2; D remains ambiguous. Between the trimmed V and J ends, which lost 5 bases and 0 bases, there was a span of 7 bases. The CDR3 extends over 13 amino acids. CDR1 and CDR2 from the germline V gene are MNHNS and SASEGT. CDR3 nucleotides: TGTGCCAGCAGTAGGTTAACTAACTATGGCTACACCTTC. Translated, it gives CASSRLTNYGYTF.

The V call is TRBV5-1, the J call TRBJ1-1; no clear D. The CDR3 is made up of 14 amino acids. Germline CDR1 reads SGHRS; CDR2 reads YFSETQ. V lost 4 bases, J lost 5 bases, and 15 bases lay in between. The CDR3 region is CASSLPSGRTEAFF. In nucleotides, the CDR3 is TGCGCCAGCAGCCTACCCTCGGGTCGGACTGAAGCTTTCTTT.

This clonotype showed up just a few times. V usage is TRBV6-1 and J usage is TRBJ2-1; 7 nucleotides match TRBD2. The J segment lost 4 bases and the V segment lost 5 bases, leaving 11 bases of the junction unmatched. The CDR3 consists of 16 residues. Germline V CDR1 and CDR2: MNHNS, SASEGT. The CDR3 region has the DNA TGTGCCAGCAGTAACCGACTAGCCGTCGCTTACAATGAGCAGTTCTTC. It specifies CASSNRLAVAYNEQFF.

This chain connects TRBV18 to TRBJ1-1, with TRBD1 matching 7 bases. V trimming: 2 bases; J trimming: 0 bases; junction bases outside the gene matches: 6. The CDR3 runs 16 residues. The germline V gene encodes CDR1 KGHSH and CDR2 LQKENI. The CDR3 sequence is CASSPKEGQVNTEAFF. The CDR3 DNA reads TGTGCCAGCTCACCAAAAGAAGGACAGGTGAACACTGAAGCTTTCTTT.

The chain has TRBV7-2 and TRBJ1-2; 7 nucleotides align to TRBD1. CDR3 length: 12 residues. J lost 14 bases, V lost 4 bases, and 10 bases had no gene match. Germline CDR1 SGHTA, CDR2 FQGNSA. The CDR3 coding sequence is TGTGCCAGCAGCTACCAGGGGGTCCCCTCTACCTTC. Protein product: CASSYQGVPSTF. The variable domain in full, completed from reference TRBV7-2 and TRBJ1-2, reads GAGVSQSPSNKVTEKGKDVELRCDPISGHTALYWYRQSLGQGLEFLIYFQGNSAPDKSGLPSDRFSAERTGGSVSTLTIQRTQQEDSAVYLCASSYQGVPSTFGSGTRLTVV.

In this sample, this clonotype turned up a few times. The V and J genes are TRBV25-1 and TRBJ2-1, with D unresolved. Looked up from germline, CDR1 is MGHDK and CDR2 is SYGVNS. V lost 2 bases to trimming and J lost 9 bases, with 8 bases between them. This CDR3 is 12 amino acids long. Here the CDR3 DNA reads TGTGCCAGCAGTGAACAGCCTCGTGAGCAGTTCTTC. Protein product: CASSEQPREQFF.

For the CDR3, the DNA is TGCAGTGCTAGCCCGAAGGGGACTAGCGGTCTAGGAGGGCAGTTCTTC. It translates to CSASPKGTSGLGGQFF. The J gene is TRBJ2-1, the V gene TRBV20-1, with TRBD2 matching 11 bases. CDR1 is DFQATT, CDR2 SNEGSKA, per germline (reference sequence). With 3 bases clipped from V and 12 bases from J, the junction kept 16 bases outside the gene matches. The CDR3 length is 16 residues.

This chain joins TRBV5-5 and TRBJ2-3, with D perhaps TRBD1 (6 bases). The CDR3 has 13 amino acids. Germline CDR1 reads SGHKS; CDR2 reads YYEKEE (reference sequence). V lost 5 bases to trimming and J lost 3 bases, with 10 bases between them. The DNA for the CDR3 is TGTGCCAGCAGAGCACAGGGTACAGATACGCAGTATTTT. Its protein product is CASRAQGTDTQYF. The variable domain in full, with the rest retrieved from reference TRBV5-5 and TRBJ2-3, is DAGVTQSPTHLIKTRGQQVTLRCSPISGHKSVSWYQQVLGQGPQFIFQYYEKEERGRGNFPDRFSARQFPNYSSELNVNALLLGDSALYLCASRAQGTDTQYFGPGTRLTVL.